Listed below are T cell receptor beta chains from one sample, sequenced in a study of blood T cells in healthy people across ages. From the 5' RACE reads, TCRdb called clonotypes with MiXCR, one entry per CDR3 protein. The sample lists approximately 490,000 distinct CDR3 sequences, approximately 25% occurring once. The same specimen was also included in a second study, on T cells of mothers and their children.

Material: blood. These receptors came from a boy younger than 18 in good health. The CDR3 runs from the conserved cysteine through the conserved F or W. Each record gives: clone size, J gene, D gene, V gene, CDR3 DNA, CDR3 protein. The D gene is left open where the match is weak. Where a row states a size, it is once, few, many or the class of an expanded clone; other rows omit it.

abundance: .; j_gene: TRBJ1-4; d_gene: TRBD1; v_gene: TRBV28; CDR3nt: TGTGCCAGCAGCGTCACAGGGGGGCCTAATGAAAAACTGTTTTTT; CDR3aa: CASSVTGGPNEKLFF
abundance: .; j_gene: TRBJ2-1; d_gene: TRBD2; v_gene: TRBV10-3; CDR3nt: TGTGCCATCAGTGAAATTAGCGGGAGGACCTACTCCTACAATGAGCAGTTCTTC; CDR3aa: CAISEISGRTYSYNEQFF
abundance: .; j_gene: TRBJ2-7; d_gene: .; v_gene: TRBV28; CDR3nt: TGTGCCAGCAGTTCGGGTATTGGACGGGAAACCTACGAGCAGTACTTC; CDR3aa: CASSSGIGRETYEQYF
abundance: few; j_gene: TRBJ2-2; d_gene: .; v_gene: TRBV28; CDR3nt: TGTGCCAGCAGTATTAGAGCCACCGGGGAGCTGTTTTTT; CDR3aa: CASSIRATGELFF
abundance: .; j_gene: TRBJ2-5; d_gene: .; v_gene: TRBV20-1; CDR3nt: TGCAGTGCTAGAACGAGGGGGAAAGAGACCCAGTACTTC; CDR3aa: CSARTRGKETQYF
abundance: .; j_gene: TRBJ1-2; d_gene: .; v_gene: TRBV25-1; CDR3nt: TGTGCCAGCAGTGAAACCCAGACGTCTGGCTACACCTTC; CDR3aa: CASSETQTSGYTF
abundance: .; j_gene: TRBJ2-7; d_gene: .; v_gene: TRBV29-1; CDR3nt: TGCAGCGTTGAAAGCGCTTTTGAGCAGTACTTC; CDR3aa: CSVESAFEQYF
abundance: few; j_gene: TRBJ1-1; d_gene: .; v_gene: TRBV6-5; CDR3nt: TGTGCCAGCACCCCGACAGATTCCAAGAACACTGAAGCTTTCTTT; CDR3aa: CASTPTDSKNTEAFF
abundance: few; j_gene: TRBJ2-1; d_gene: TRBD2; v_gene: TRBV9; CDR3nt: TGTGCCAGCAGCGTAGAAACCCGGGCTAGCGGGGAGTCCAATGAGCAGTTCTTC; CDR3aa: CASSVETRASGESNEQFF
abundance: few; j_gene: TRBJ2-7; d_gene: TRBD2; v_gene: TRBV4-1; CDR3nt: TGCGCCAGCAGCCAACGGGGGGGGGAGCAGTACTTC; CDR3aa: CASSQRGGEQYF
abundance: .; j_gene: TRBJ1-2; d_gene: .; v_gene: TRBV9; CDR3nt: TGTGCCAGCACGCCCACAGGGTATTTTGACTATGGCTACACCTTC; CDR3aa: CASTPTGYFDYGYTF
abundance: few; j_gene: TRBJ1-2; d_gene: .; v_gene: TRBV5-5; CDR3nt: TGTGCCAGCAGCTTAGTCCCAGACGCTTATGGCTACACCTTC; CDR3aa: CASSLVPDAYGYTF
abundance: .; j_gene: TRBJ2-7; d_gene: TRBD1; v_gene: TRBV9; CDR3nt: TGTGCCAGCAGCGTAGCCGGGACAGCCCCCTACGAGCAGTACTTC; CDR3aa: CASSVAGTAPYEQYF
abundance: few; j_gene: TRBJ2-2; d_gene: TRBD1; v_gene: TRBV27; CDR3nt: TGTGCCAGTGGACAGGGGGGCGACACCGGAGAGCTGTTTTTT; CDR3aa: CASGQGGDTGELFF
abundance: .; j_gene: TRBJ2-5; d_gene: TRBD2; v_gene: TRBV9; CDR3nt: TGTGCCAGCAGCGTAGGAGCGGGGGGTGTAGAGACCCAGTACTTC; CDR3aa: CASSVGAGGVETQYF
abundance: few; j_gene: TRBJ2-5; d_gene: .; v_gene: TRBV20-1; CDR3nt: TGCAGTGCTCGCCTCGCGGGGAGGCAAGAGACCCAGTACTTC; CDR3aa: CSARLAGRQETQYF
abundance: .; j_gene: TRBJ2-7; d_gene: TRBD2; v_gene: TRBV7-2; CDR3nt: TGTGCCAGCAGCGGTAGCGGGAGAGACTCCTACGAGCAGTACTTC; CDR3aa: CASSGSGRDSYEQYF
abundance: few; j_gene: TRBJ1-2; d_gene: .; v_gene: TRBV5-6; CDR3nt: TGTGCCAGCAGCTTGACACAGGCCCACTATGGCTACACCTTC; CDR3aa: CASSLTQAHYGYTF
abundance: few; j_gene: TRBJ2-2; d_gene: .; v_gene: TRBV7-3; CDR3nt: TGTGCCAGCAGCCCTAGACTAGTGCCAAACACCGGGGAGCTGTTTTTT; CDR3aa: CASSPRLVPNTGELFF
abundance: few; j_gene: TRBJ1-6; d_gene: TRBD1; v_gene: TRBV6-5; CDR3nt: TGTGCCAGCAGCCTGACAGGGAGGGATTCGCCCCTCCACTTT; CDR3aa: CASSLTGRDSPLHF
abundance: .; j_gene: TRBJ2-4; d_gene: .; v_gene: TRBV21-1; CDR3nt: TGTGCCAGCAGCAAACCGAGGCGGGGTACTATAGCCAAAAACATTCAGTACTTC; CDR3aa: CASSKPRRGTIAKNIQYF
abundance: .; j_gene: TRBJ2-7; d_gene: .; v_gene: TRBV10-3; CDR3nt: TGTGCCATCAGTGAACCACAGGAGTACGAGCAGTACTTC; CDR3aa: CAISEPQEYEQYF
abundance: many; j_gene: TRBJ1-3; d_gene: .; v_gene: TRBV20-1; CDR3nt: TGCAGTGCTAGAGTCGCAGGTGGAAACACCATATATTTT; CDR3aa: CSARVAGGNTIYF
abundance: .; j_gene: TRBJ2-1; d_gene: .; v_gene: TRBV2; CDR3nt: TGTGCCAGCAGTGGTCAGTTCTCCTACAATGAGCAGTTCTTC; CDR3aa: CASSGQFSYNEQFF
abundance: .; j_gene: TRBJ2-3; d_gene: .; v_gene: TRBV11-1; CDR3nt: TGTGCCAGCAGCTTAGAGGTAGGGGGAGGAGTGACAGATACGCAGTATTTT; CDR3aa: CASSLEVGGGVTDTQYF
abundance: .; j_gene: TRBJ1-1; d_gene: .; v_gene: TRBV6-5; CDR3nt: TGTGCCAGCAACTTAGACAAGGCGTCGGGCACTGAAGCTTTCTTT; CDR3aa: CASNLDKASGTEAFF
abundance: few; j_gene: TRBJ1-2; d_gene: .; v_gene: TRBV27; CDR3nt: TGTGCCAGCAGTCGTAAATTCAGGGTTAGGTATGGCTACACCTTC; CDR3aa: CASSRKFRVRYGYTF
abundance: few; j_gene: TRBJ2-7; d_gene: TRBD1; v_gene: TRBV3-1; CDR3nt: TGTGCCAGCAGCCAAGAGTTGGGACAGTCATACGAGCAGTACTTC; CDR3aa: CASSQELGQSYEQYF
abundance: .; j_gene: TRBJ1-2; d_gene: .; v_gene: TRBV3-1; CDR3nt: TGTGCCAGCAGCCAAGATAGAGGAGTCAACTATGGCTACACCTTC; CDR3aa: CASSQDRGVNYGYTF
abundance: few; j_gene: TRBJ2-1; d_gene: .; v_gene: TRBV4-3; CDR3nt: TGCGCCAGCAGCCAAGCATCCGGGACGGGTCCCTACAATGAGCAGTTCTTC; CDR3aa: CASSQASGTGPYNEQFF
abundance: few; j_gene: TRBJ2-7; d_gene: TRBD1; v_gene: TRBV4-1; CDR3nt: TGCGCCAGCAGCCCCACGGCCGGGACAGGTACCGAGCAGTACTTC; CDR3aa: CASSPTAGTGTEQYF
abundance: few; j_gene: TRBJ2-2; d_gene: TRBD1; v_gene: TRBV7-8; CDR3nt: TGTGCCAGCAGCATCACCGGGACAGGGGACACCGGGGAGCTGTTTTTT; CDR3aa: CASSITGTGDTGELFF
abundance: many; j_gene: TRBJ2-7; d_gene: TRBD1; v_gene: TRBV27; CDR3nt: TGTGCCAGCAGTTTGGGGGACAGATCCTACGAGCAGTACTTC; CDR3aa: CASSLGDRSYEQYF
abundance: .; j_gene: TRBJ2-5; d_gene: .; v_gene: TRBV20-1; CDR3nt: TGCAGTGCTAGAGTGTTTAAAATTAGGACGGCGGGGGAGACCCAGTACTTC; CDR3aa: CSARVFKIRTAGETQYF
abundance: .; j_gene: TRBJ2-5; d_gene: .; v_gene: TRBV4-3; CDR3nt: TGCGCCAGCAGCCGAGGACGAGGCCAAGAGACCCAGTACTTC; CDR3aa: CASSRGRGQETQYF
abundance: few; j_gene: TRBJ2-7; d_gene: TRBD2; v_gene: TRBV20-1; CDR3nt: TGCAGTGCTAGATCCAGCGGGGGGATCTACGAGCAGTACTTC; CDR3aa: CSARSSGGIYEQYF
abundance: many; j_gene: TRBJ2-5; d_gene: .; v_gene: TRBV5-1; CDR3nt: TGCGCCAGCAGTGAAATTACGGAGACCCAGTACTTC; CDR3aa: CASSEITETQYF
abundance: .; j_gene: TRBJ2-1; d_gene: .; v_gene: TRBV3-1; CDR3nt: TGTGCCAGCAGCCATGTCCGGGGCCCTTACAATGAGCAGTTCTTC; CDR3aa: CASSHVRGPYNEQFF